This T cell receptor (beta chain) was found in a study of T cell responses to AZD1222 COVID-19 vaccine (dated by TCRdb to about 2021). In the study overall: TCR sequencing covered about 230 trial participants: 200 to 210 given two doses of AZD1222 and 26 given two doses of MenACWY control vaccine. Trial participants were enrolled into age subgroups of 18-55, 56-69 and 70-plus years, which contained about 150, 27 and 61 TCR-sequenced participants, respectively.

The CDR3 regions of human TCRbeta chains were analyzed by immunosequencing. The study's processing was this. TCRs in the repertoires were compared against a reference library of SARS-CoV-2-specific TCRs that had been generated with the MIRA antigen-specificity platform. Breadth was defined as the fraction of unique TCRs that were SARS-CoV-2-associated, and depth was defined as the fraction of total T cells that were SARS-CoV-2-associated. Using the MIRA data, each spike-specific TCR was mapped to the spike region that the TCR reacts to and placed in a CD4 or CD8 class. Log10-transformed breadth and depth values were compared by one-way ANOVA with Sidak's multiple comparisons tests. TCRdb carries this immuneACCESS record with in-frame sequences only. Its versions omit some clonotypes, under half of them owing to an unresolved V gene in the studies checked, with the rest unexplained. V, J and clone size were drawn from that table, and D and trimming were deduced from the DNA. For this sample there are roughly 160,000 clones; roughly 87% appear just once. 1.1% of the sample goes to the ten largest clones.

As concerns this clone: It has no known antigen specificity. No much larger clonotype is one base removed from it; base qualities were not supplied.

Via the germline V gene, CDR1 is SQVTM and CDR2 ANQGSEA. V and J are truncated by 1 base and 8 bases respectively, leaving an intervening sequence of 11 bases. The cysteine opens and the phenylalanine closes a CDR3 of 12 amino acids. Of all the DNA, just the CDR3 is kept, 36 bases in frame from base 1. Reading the label with the study, this specimen's time point is: about 28 days (+/-7) after the second vaccine dose. AZD1222 recipients given second doses at about 4 weeks or at about 12 weeks were pooled, since spike-specific TCR depth and breadth were not found to differ between the two schedules. The vaccinee samples were drawn from two UK trials, COV001 and COV002, one of which was a single-blind randomized controlled phase 2/3 trial testing AZD1222 (ChAdOx1 nCoV-19) in healthy adults. For TCRbeta chain sequencing, PBMC samples from trial participants were taken at day 0 and at day 28 after the second dose.

General findings and caveats noted by the study authors: After two AZD1222 doses, spike-specific TCR breadth and depth were significantly higher than at day 0 and than in MenACWY recipients. Conclusions about previously exposed vaccinees were limited because only six AZD1222 recipients were SARS-CoV-2 seropositive at baseline. Vaccine-associated CD4 TCRs spanned the whole spike protein, with dominant responses in regions 160-218 and 743-854. Participants were mostly white British and included more females than males, and it was suggested by the authors that clonal diversity may have been underestimated. The 56-69-year group was small, and its depth increase did not reach significance, likely because of low power. Because no day 14 peak-response samples were available, the repertoires could be characterized only after the peak T cell response. Nearly half of unique spike-specific TCRs reportedly recognized epitopes outside regions mutated in the B.1.351 and B.1.1.7 variants.

The source is an adult who received the AZD1222 COVID-19 vaccine. This sample comprised peripheral blood, obtained 28 days after the second AZD1222 dose. Recombination joined TRBV29-1 with TRBJ1-2, with TRBD1 tentatively as D gene (5 bases match). CDR3 protein: CSVEVGAVGYTF. In nucleotides, the sequence is TGCAGCGTTGAAGTAGGGGCGGTCGGCTACACCTTC.